Each of the 22 T cell receptor beta chains below was sequenced from the same sample in a study of beta chain features in type 1 diabetes. The authors reverse transcribed all of the isolated RNA, so sequencing captured expressed TCRB transcripts. Assay used: immunoSEQ multiplex PCR; TCRdb lists only in-frame clones, some missing. The data contain fewer than 350,000 clones, roughly 8% of them seen just once; the ten biggest clones take up 0.9% to 1.2%. Specimen: central memory CD4+ T cells from blood. Source of these receptors: a woman younger than 30 in good health.

This clone was seen a few times. The chain is built from TRBV15 and TRBJ2-3, with 10 bases that match TRBD2. The ends lost 1 base at V and 1 base at J; junction bases unmatched: 2. The CDR3 has 16 amino acids. The germline V gene encodes CDR1 LNHNV and CDR2 YYDKDF (reference sequence). The CDR3 is CATSRGGTSGTDTQYF. The DNA of the CDR3 is TGTGCCACCAGCAGAGGGGGGACTAGCGGCACAGATACGCAGTATTTT.

The CDR3, as DNA: TGTGCCTGGAGTAAATGGGGACAGGGCGGCGGCACTGAAGCTTTCTTT. It is translated as CAWSKWGQGGGTEAFF. The gene calls are TRBV30 and TRBJ1-1, with 9 bases identical to TRBD1. The V gene's germline CDR1 is GTSNPN and CDR2 SVGIG (reference sequence). V shed 2 bases, J shed 4 bases, and the junction held 11 bases outside the gene matches. The CDR3 has 16 amino acids.

This clone turned up a few times. J is TRBJ1-5 and V is TRBV19; D remains ambiguous. This CDR3 has 16 amino acids. V was pared by 3 bases and J by 4 bases, with 16 bases between. Germline V CDR1 and CDR2: LNHDA, SQIVND (reference sequence). CDR3 bases: TGTGCCAGTAGTATGGGTCCCGGGAGGGAAAATCAGCCCCAGCATTTT. Its protein product is CASSMGPGRENQPQHF.

The table lists this clone with a few counts. This rearrangement joins TRBV5-6 to TRBJ2-5; 7 bases are shared with TRBD2. Losses at the gene ends were 5 bases for V and 3 bases for J; bases not matched to a gene: 4. Germline values: CDR1 SGHDT, CDR2 YYEEEE. The CDR3 has 13 residues. CDR3 nucleotide sequence: TGTGCCAGCAGGCAGGGAGGGAAAGAGACCCAGTACTTC. Translation gives CASRQGGKETQYF.

This clone was detected a few times. This sequence joins TRBV2 and TRBJ2-7; D is uncertain. The V gene's germline CDR1 is SNHLY and CDR2 FYNNEI. V dropped 4 bases and J dropped 5 bases, with 6 bases sitting between them. This CDR3 comprises 11 residues. In nucleotides, the CDR3 is TGTGCCAGCAGTGGGTATGACGAGCAGTACTTC. It is translated as CASSGYDEQYF.

This clone has just a few counts. The chain has TRBV7-2 and TRBJ1-4; tentative D call: TRBD1 (6 bases). CDR3 length: 14 amino acids. The germline V gene encodes CDR1 SGHTA and CDR2 FQGNSA. Trimming left V 5 bases short and J 5 bases short, with 12 bases between. CDR3 in DNA: TGTGCCAGCAGCCAGGACAGCCAAAATGAAAAACTGTTTTTT. It translates to CASSQDSQNEKLFF.

This clone has only a few counts. The gene calls are TRBV18 and TRBJ2-6; D unresolved. Deletions cut 3 bases from V and 0 bases from J, with 9 bases between. The V gene's germline CDR1 is KGHSH and CDR2 LQKENI. The CDR3 is 16 residues long. CDR3 amino acids: CASSPVPSSGANVLTF. CDR3 nucleotide sequence: TGTGCCAGCTCACCCGTTCCTAGCTCTGGGGCCAACGTCCTGACTTTC.

A few counts support this clone. This chain connects TRBV6-1 to TRBJ2-3, with D tentatively TRBD1 or TRBD2 (6 bases each). V dropped 10 bases and J dropped 1 base, with 18 bases sitting between them. The germline CDR1 and CDR2 sequences are MNHNS and SASEGT. The CDR3 contains 15 residues. In DNA form, the CDR3 reads TGTGCCACCCGCGGGGCAGGGGCCGGCACAGATACGCAGTATTTT. It encodes CATRGAGAGTDTQYF.

This clone was detected ten times or more. This chain connects TRBV4-1 to TRBJ1-1; D gene ambiguous. The CDR3 loop spans 12 amino acids. The V gene's germline CDR1 is MGHRA and CDR2 YSYEKL. The V end lost 0 bases, the J end lost 8 bases, and 7 bases lay between the germline ends. The CDR3 nucleotides are TGCGCCAGCAGCCAAGATGTGTCCGAAGCTTTCTTT. Amino acids: CASSQDVSEAFF.

This clone has more than one count but fewer than ten. This sequence joins TRBV7-8 and TRBJ2-7; 9 bases fit TRBD1. Trimming cost V 5 bases and J 5 bases; bases outside gene matches: 10. Germline V gene sequence: CDR1 SGHVS, CDR2 FQNEAQ. This CDR3 region has 15 residues. The CDR3 coding sequence is TGTGCCAGCAGCCTCCGGACAGGGGCCCTCGACGAGCAGTACTTC. Protein: CASSLRTGALDEQYF.

This rearrangement joins TRBV6-5 to TRBJ2-5; D possibly corresponds to TRBD2 (6 bases). The germline gives CDR1 MNHEY, CDR2 SVGAGI. V was clipped by 7 bases and J by 0 bases, with 9 bases between them. The length of the CDR3 is 13 residues. The chain's CDR3 is CASTWDYQETQYF. The CDR3 region has the DNA TGTGCCAGCACCTGGGACTACCAAGAGACCCAGTACTTC.

The chain is built from TRBV28 and TRBJ2-1; unclear D gene. Germline CDR1 and CDR2: MDHEN and SYDVKM. The CDR3 consists of 20 residues. Trimming took 5 bases from V and 2 from J, leaving 28 bases between them. This CDR3 is CASSTRHPVPGVGTYNEQFF. The CDR3 bases are TGTGCCAGCAGTACCCGTCATCCAGTTCCCGGTGTGGGTACCTACAATGAGCAGTTCTTC.

The V gene is TRBV6-1, the J gene TRBJ2-5; 12 bases fit TRBD2. Germline CDR1 and CDR2: MNHNS and SASEGT. The CDR3 covers 14 residues. V lost 5 bases and J lost 5; bases outside the gene matches: 3. The CDR3 reads CASSFGLAGETQYF. The CDR3 DNA reads as TGTGCCAGCAGTTTCGGACTAGCGGGGGAGACCCAGTACTTC.

The J gene is TRBJ2-1, the V gene TRBV9; unclear D gene. The CDR3 covers 16 residues. The germline V gene encodes CDR1 SGDLS and CDR2 YYNGEE. Trimming took off 0 bases at V and 0 bases at J, with 10 bases between the two ends. CDR3 in DNA: TGTGCCAGCAGCGTAGACCCCAGTCCCTCCTACAATGAGCAGTTCTTC. This translates into CASSVDPSPSYNEQFF.

The rearrangement uses TRBV30 and TRBJ2-7; D may be TRBD2 (5 bases). From germline, CDR1 is GTSNPN and CDR2 SVGIG (reference sequence). The CDR3 loop spans 15 amino acids. V lost 0 bases and J 6 bases, leaving 18 bases between the germline ends. The CDR3 is CAWSVSPGDRSEQYV. The CDR3 DNA reads as TGTGCCTGGAGTGTAAGTCCCGGGGATCGATCCGAGCAGTACGTC.

This clone was detected ten times or more. The chain uses TRBV23-1 and TRBJ1-1; D not certain. TRBV23-1 has ORF status, its function being uncertain. This CDR3 comprises 10 residues. Deletions cut 4 bases from V and 8 bases from J, with 5 bases between. The CDR3 DNA reads as TGCGCCAGCAGTCGGGTCGAAGCTTTCTTT. Its translation: CASSRVEAFF.

This chain joins TRBV12-5 and TRBJ1-5; unclear D gene. V lost 3 bases and J lost 6, with 6 bases in between. The germline V gene encodes CDR1 LGHNT and CDR2 FRNRAP. The CDR3 covers 12 residues. The CDR3 loop reads CASGFYAQPQHF. The CDR3 region has the DNA TGTGCTAGTGGTTTCTATGCTCAGCCCCAGCATTTT.

There are many counts of this clone. This chain uses TRBV2 with TRBJ2-4; the D is unclear. Germline V gene lookup returns CDR1 SNHLY and CDR2 FYNNEI. CDR3 length: 12 residues. Trimming took off 5 bases at V and 4 bases at J, with 6 bases between the two ends. In DNA, the CDR3 is TGTGCCAGCAGTCTGGGGAAAAACATTCAGTACTTC. This encodes CASSLGKNIQYF.

The V gene is TRBV9, the J gene TRBJ2-5; D is perhaps TRBD1 or TRBD2 (5 bases each). There are 13 residues in the CDR3. Germline V gene data show CDR1 as SGDLS and CDR2 as YYNGEE. Trimming pared 3 bases from V and 4 bases from J, leaving 10 bases between. In nucleotides, the CDR3 is TGTGCCAGCAGCGCCGGGGACCTAGAGACCCAGTACTTC. Translated, it gives CASSAGDLETQYF.

CDR3 sequence reads: CASRLAGGPLQETQYF. The CDR3 nucleotides are TGTGCCAGCAGACTAGCGGGAGGGCCCCTGCAAGAGACCCAGTACTTC. The V call is TRBV27, the J call TRBJ2-5; TRBD2 matches 13 bases. There are 16 residues in the CDR3. CDR1 and CDR2 from the germline V gene are MNHEY and SMNVEV (reference sequence). V dropped 6 bases and J dropped 2; count of bases not matched to a gene: 6.

As concerns this clone: Germline and junction disagree at one end, which may indicate a read error. The rearrangement links TRBV7-2 to TRBJ2-1; the D gene is possibly TRBD1 (6 bases). The CDR3 contains 12 residues. Germline V gene lookup returns CDR1 SGHTA and CDR2 FQGNSA. As DNA, the CDR3 is TGTGCCAGCAGCGACAGGCACAAGGAGCAGTTCTTC. It codes for CASSDRHKEQFF.

The DNA of the CDR3 is TGTGCCAGCAGCTTAACTTTAGAGGCAGGAGCCTACGAGCAGTACTTC. Translation gives CASSLTLEAGAYEQYF. The chain recombines TRBV7-9 with TRBJ2-7; D is ambiguous. Germline-derived CDR1 and CDR2 are SEHNR and FQNEAQ (reference sequence). CDR3 length: 16 amino acids. The germline V and J ends were trimmed by 2 bases and 2 bases, with 16 bases remaining between them.